This entry describes one T cell receptor beta chain. This sample was included in a study of early T cells in non-severe SARS-CoV-2 infection. Study background: It was bulk RNA from unsorted whole blood that was sequenced, and the chains were unpaired.

Unique molecular identifiers were added to individual cDNA molecules. TCRdb re-called the 5' RACE reads with MiXCR, one entry per CDR3 protein. Of tens of thousands of distinct CDR3 sequences listed, more than 9% are singletons. Material: whole blood, obtained at baseline. The TCR comes from an adult who was a healthcare worker with PCR-confirmed SARS-CoV-2 infection or an uninfected control (not recorded which).

The DNA of the CDR3 is TGTGCCAGCAGCTTCAGACCGTCCACTAACACCGGGGAGCTGTTTTTT. As protein: CASSFRPSTNTGELFF. The chain joins TRBV9 to TRBJ2-2; no reliable D call. The CDR3 covers 16 residues. In germline, CDR1 is SGDLS, CDR2 YYNGEE. Deletions cut 4 bases from V and 2 bases from J, with 15 bases between.